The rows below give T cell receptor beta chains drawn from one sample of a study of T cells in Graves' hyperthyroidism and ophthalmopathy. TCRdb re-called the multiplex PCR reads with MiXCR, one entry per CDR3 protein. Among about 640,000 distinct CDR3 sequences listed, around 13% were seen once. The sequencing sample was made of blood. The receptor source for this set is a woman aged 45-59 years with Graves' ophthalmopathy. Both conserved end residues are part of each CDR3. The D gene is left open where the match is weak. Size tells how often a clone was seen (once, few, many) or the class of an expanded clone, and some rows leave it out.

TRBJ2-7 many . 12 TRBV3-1 CASSQREREQYF TGTGCCAGCAGCCAACGGGAGAGGGAGCAGTACTTC
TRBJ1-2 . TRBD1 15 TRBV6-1 CASSYSRGSIYGYTF TGTGCCAGCAGTTACTCCAGGGGGAGTATCTATGGCTACACCTTC
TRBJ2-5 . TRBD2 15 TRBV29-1 CSTGRPSGSQETQYF TGCAGCACAGGTCGGCCTAGCGGGAGTCAGGAGACCCAGTACTTC
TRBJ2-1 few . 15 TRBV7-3 CASSLREGGPNEQFF TGTGCCAGCAGCTTAAGAGAGGGGGGGCCCAATGAGCAGTTCTTC
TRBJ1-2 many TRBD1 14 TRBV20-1 CSAFTGGLYYGYTF TGCAGTGCTTTCACAGGGGGACTTTATTATGGCTACACCTTC
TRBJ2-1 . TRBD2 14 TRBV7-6 CASSRLAGVHEQFF TGTGCCAGCAGCCGACTAGCGGGAGTACATGAGCAGTTCTTC
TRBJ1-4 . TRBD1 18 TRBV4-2 CASSHGRQGISTNEKLFF TGTGCCAGCAGCCACGGCAGACAGGGAATTTCAACTAATGAAAAACTGTTTTTT
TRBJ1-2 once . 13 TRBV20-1 CGARDVPGAGYTF TGCGGTGCTAGAGATGTGCCAGGGGCTGGCTACACCTTC
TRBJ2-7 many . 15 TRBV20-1 CSARVVATSSYEQYF TGCAGTGCTAGAGTCGTAGCGACAAGCTCCTACGAGCAGTACTTC
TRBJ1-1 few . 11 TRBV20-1 CSAQMPTEALF TGCAGTGCTCAGATGCCCACTGAAGCTCTCTTT
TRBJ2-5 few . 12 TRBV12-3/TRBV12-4 CASSFKPETQYF TGTGCCAGCAGTTTTAAACCGGAGACCCAGTACTTC
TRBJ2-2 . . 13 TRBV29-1 CSVESWNTGELFF TGCAGCGTTGAATCATGGAACACCGGGGAGCTGTTTTTT
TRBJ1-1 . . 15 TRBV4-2 CASSQDWGINTEAFF TGTGCCAGCAGCCAAGACTGGGGTATTAACACTGAAGCTTTCTTT
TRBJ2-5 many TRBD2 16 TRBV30 CAWSEGAGAYQETQYF TGTGCCTGGAGTGAAGGAGCGGGAGCGTACCAAGAGACCCAGTACTTC
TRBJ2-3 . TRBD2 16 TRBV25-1 CASSGPLAGGSDTRYF TGTGCCAGCAGTGGACCCTTGGCGGGAGGCTCAGATACGCGGTATTTT
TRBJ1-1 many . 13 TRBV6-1 CASIWQRNTEAFF TGTGCCAGCATTTGGCAGAGGAACACTGAAGCTTTCTTT
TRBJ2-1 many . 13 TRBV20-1 CSATRGSYNEQFF TGCAGTGCTACGCGGGGCTCCTACAATGAGCAGTTCTTC
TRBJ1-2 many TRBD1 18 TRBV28 CASSRPTFRDRGLYGYTF TGTGCCAGCAGTAGGCCCACTTTCCGGGACAGGGGGCTGTATGGCTACACCTTC
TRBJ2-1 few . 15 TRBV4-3 CASSQVADSYNEQFF TGCGCCAGCAGCCAAGTTGCGGACTCCTACAATGAGCAGTTCTTC
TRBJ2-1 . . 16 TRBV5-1 CASMGDQLNGAYEQFF TGCGCCAGCATGGGTGACCAGTTGAATGGGGCCTACGAGCAGTTCTTC
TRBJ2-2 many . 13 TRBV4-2 CASSPTGIGELFF TGTGCCAGCAGCCCGACCGGAATCGGGGAGCTGTTTTTT
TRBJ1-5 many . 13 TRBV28 CASSTGPGQPQHF TGTGCCAGCAGCACCGGGCCCGGCCAGCCCCAGCATTTT
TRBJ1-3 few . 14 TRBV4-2 CASSQLSDGNTIYF TGTGCCAGCAGCCAGCTAAGTGATGGAAACACCATATATTTT
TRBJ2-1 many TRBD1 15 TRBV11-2 CASSLGQGRYNEQFF TGTGCCAGCAGCTTAGGACAGGGGCGATACAATGAGCAGTTCTTC
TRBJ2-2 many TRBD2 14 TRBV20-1 CSASPGRVTGELFF TGCAGTGCTAGTCCAGGGAGGGTCACCGGGGAGCTGTTTTTT
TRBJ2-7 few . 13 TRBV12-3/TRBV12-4 CASSGSVVYEQYF TGTGCCAGCAGCGGATCGGTCGTCTACGAGCAGTACTTC
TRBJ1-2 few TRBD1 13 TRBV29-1 CSVPGTGAYGYTF TGCAGCGTCCCCGGGACAGGAGCCTATGGCTACACCTTC
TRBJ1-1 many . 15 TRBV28 CASSFPQVRDTEAFF TGTGCCAGCAGTTTCCCCCAGGTCCGGGACACTGAAGCTTTCTTT
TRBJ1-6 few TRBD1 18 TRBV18 CASSGTMTGGPRNSPLHF TGTGCCAGCTCAGGAACCATGACAGGGGGTCCGAGAAATTCACCCCTCCACTTT
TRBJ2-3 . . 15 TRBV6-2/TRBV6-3 CASVGSGSSTDTQYF TGTGCCAGCGTTGGAAGCGGTTCTAGCACAGATACGCAGTATTTT
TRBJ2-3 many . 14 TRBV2 CASSETGFTDTQYF TGTGCCAGCAGTGAAACAGGTTTCACAGATACGCAGTATTTT
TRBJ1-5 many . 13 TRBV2 CASRGNSNQPQHF TGTGCCAGCAGGGGGAATAGCAATCAGCCCCAGCATTTT
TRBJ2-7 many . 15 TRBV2 CASSEAIGGTYEQYF TGTGCCAGCAGTGAAGCTATCGGGGGAACCTACGAGCAGTACTTC
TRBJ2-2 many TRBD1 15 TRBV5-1 CASSMDRENTGELFF TGCGCCAGCAGCATGGACAGGGAGAACACCGGGGAGCTGTTTTTT
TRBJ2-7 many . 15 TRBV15 CATSRAGARVYEQYF TGTGCCACCAGCAGAGCGGGCGCCCGGGTATACGAGCAGTACTTC
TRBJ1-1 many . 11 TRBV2 CASKRRTEAFF TGTGCCAGCAAAAGGAGGACTGAAGCTTTCTTT
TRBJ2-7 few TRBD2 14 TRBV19 CASSETSGNVEQYF TGTGCCAGTAGTGAGACTAGCGGGAACGTCGAGCAGTACTTC
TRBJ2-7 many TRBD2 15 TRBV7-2 CASSLDSGSSYEQYF TGTGCCAGCAGCTTGGATAGCGGGAGCTCCTACGAGCAGTACTTC
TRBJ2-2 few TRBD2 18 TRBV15 CATSRDASWGRGTGELFF TGTGCCACCAGCAGAGATGCCTCTTGGGGGAGGGGCACCGGGGAGCTGTTTTTT
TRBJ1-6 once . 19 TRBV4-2 CASSQVLMVQAKGQGPLHF TGTGCCAGCAGCCAAGTGTTAATGGTCCAGGCTAAAGGTCAGGGACCCCTCCACTTT
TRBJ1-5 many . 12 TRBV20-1 CSAIQGDQPQHF TGCAGTGCCATACAGGGAGATCAGCCCCAGCATTTT
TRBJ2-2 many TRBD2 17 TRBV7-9 CACRGVSSGRADGELFF TGTGCCTGCCGCGGGGTGTCCAGCGGGAGGGCCGACGGGGAGCTGTTTTTT
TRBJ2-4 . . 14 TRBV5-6 CASSPGGSKSIQYF TGTGCCAGCAGCCCAGGGGGGTCCAAAAGCATTCAGTACTTC
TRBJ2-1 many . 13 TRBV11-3 CASSLDGYNEQFF TGTGCCAGCAGCTTAGACGGGTACAATGAGCAGTTCTTC
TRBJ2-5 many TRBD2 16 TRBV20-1 CSARDQVAGVLETQYF TGCAGTGCTAGAGATCAAGTAGCGGGAGTTTTAGAGACCCAGTACTTC
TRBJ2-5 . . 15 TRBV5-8 CASSLEGTREETQYF TGTGCCAGCAGCTTGGAGGGGACCCGGGAAGAGACCCAGTACTTC
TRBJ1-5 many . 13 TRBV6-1 CASSEKGSQPQHF TGTGCCAGCAGTGAAAAGGGGTCTCAGCCCCAGCATTTT
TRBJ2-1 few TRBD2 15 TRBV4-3 CASSPRRGLVGEQFF TGCGCCAGCAGCCCGCGAAGAGGACTAGTCGGTGAGCAGTTCTTC
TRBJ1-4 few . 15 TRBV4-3 CASSQIRRGGEKLFF TGCGCCAGCAGCCAAATTCGCCGAGGTGGCGAAAAACTGTTTTTT
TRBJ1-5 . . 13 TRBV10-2 CASSEGTNQPQHF TGCGCCAGCAGTGAGGGGACCAATCAGCCCCAGCATTTT
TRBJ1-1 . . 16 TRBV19 CASNTTGYKMNTEAFF TGTGCCAGTAATACTACGGGTTACAAAATGAACACTGAAGCTTTCTTT
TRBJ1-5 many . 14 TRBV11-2 CASSLRGSDQPQHF TGTGCCAGCAGCTTACGGGGATCCGATCAGCCCCAGCATTTT
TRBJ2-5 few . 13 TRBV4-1 CASSQGLMETQYF TGCGCCAGCAGCCAAGGCCTGATGGAGACCCAGTACTTC
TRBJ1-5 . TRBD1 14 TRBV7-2 CASSQQGTNQPQHF TGTGCCAGCAGCCAACAGGGGACGAATCAGCCCCAGCATTTT
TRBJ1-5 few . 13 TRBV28 CASSPTLYQPQHF TGTGCCAGCAGTCCGACCCTCTATCAGCCCCAGCATTTT
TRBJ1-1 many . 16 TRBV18 CASSPGGGRDHTEAFF TGTGCCAGCTCACCGGGGGGGGGGCGCGATCACACTGAAGCTTTCTTT
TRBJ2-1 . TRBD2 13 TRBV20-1 CSASSSGYNEQFF TGCAGTGCTAGCTCTAGCGGATACAATGAGCAGTTCTTC